Listed here are 9 T cell receptor beta chains from one sample, sequenced in a study of blood T cell repertoires in COVID-19. TCRdb keeps only in-frame clones here, not all; method: immunoSEQ multiplex PCR. The profile covers 150,000 to 200,000 clones, with 86% appearing a single time and 11% taken by the ten largest. The sample was peripheral blood. Receptors were obtained from a woman aged 60-75 years with COVID-19, enrolled during active disease.

This clone occurred a few times. The genes are TRBV29-1 and TRBJ2-5; D is possibly TRBD1 (5 bases). V shed 6 bases and J shed 6 bases, with 14 bases lying between them. This CDR3 has 12 amino acids. CDR1 and CDR2 (germline): SQVTM, ANQGSEA. CDR3 residues: CSVARAGQTQYF. For the CDR3, the DNA is TGCAGCGTGGCCAGGGCCGGGCAGACCCAGTACTTC.

The V gene is TRBV6-5, the J gene TRBJ2-2; D not certain. Germline CDR1 is MNHEY and CDR2 is SVGAGI. V gave up 6 bases and J gave up 4 bases, with 15 bases separating them. CDR3 length: 15 amino acids. The CDR3: CASSRPELPTGELFF. DNA for the CDR3: TGTGCCAGCAGCCGCCCTGAGCTTCCCACCGGGGAGCTGTTTTTT.

In nucleotides, the CDR3 is TGTGCCAGCAGTGAATATCTTGGGCTAGCGTCTGAGCAGTTCTTC. Translating it yields CASSEYLGLASEQFF. The genes are TRBV25-1 and TRBJ2-1, with D perhaps TRBD2 (6 bases). V shed 0 bases and J shed 9 bases, with 15 bases lying between them. CDR1 is MGHDK and CDR2 is SYGVNS in the germline V gene. The CDR3 runs to 15 residues.

The V and J genes are TRBV5-1 and TRBJ2-3; 7 bases are a match to TRBD2. J lost 2 bases, V lost 2 bases, and 2 bases had no gene match. Germline CDR1 SGHRS, CDR2 YFSETQ. This CDR3 has 14 residues. The CDR3 DNA reads TGCGCCAGCAGCTTAGCGGGATTCACAGATACGCAGTATTTT. Its translation: CASSLAGFTDTQYF. Looking up the rest from reference TRBV5-1 and TRBJ2-3 gives the full variable domain: KAGVTQTPRYLIKTRGQQVTLSCSPISGHRSVSWYQQTPGQGLQFLFEYFSETQRNKGNFPGRFSGRQFSNSRSEMNVSTLELGDSALYLCASSLAGFTDTQYFGPGTRLTVL.

The chain employs TRBV6-5 and TRBJ2-4, with unresolved D. CDR3 size: 14 residues. Trimming took 6 bases from V and 6 from J, leaving 15 bases between them. Germline CDR1 is MNHEY and CDR2 is SVGAGI. For the CDR3, the DNA is TGTGCCAGCAGGGGCACAGTCTCAACAAACATTCAGTACTTC. This codes for CASRGTVSTNIQYF.

As regards this clone: The same CDR3 arises from other DNA sequences in this sample as well. The J gene is TRBJ1-5, the V gene TRBV19, with 8 bases lining up with TRBD1. Trimming removed 3 bases from V and 4 bases from J; junction bases left unmatched: 5. Germline CDR1 reads LNHDA; CDR2 reads SQIVND (reference sequence). The CDR3 runs to 15 residues. CDR3 in DNA: TGTGCCAGTAGTATCACAGGGGGGGATAATCAGCCCCAGCATTTT. Amino acid sequence: CASSITGGDNQPQHF. Drawing the rest from reference TRBV19 and TRBJ1-5, the complete variable domain is DGGITQSPKYLFRKEGQNVTLSCEQNLNHDAMYWYRQDPGQGLRLIYYSQIVNDFQKGDIAEGYSVSREKKESFPLTVTSAQKNPTAFYLCASSITGGDNQPQHFGDGTRLSIL.

The sample holds a few counts of this clone. The chain recombines TRBV19 with TRBJ2-7; 8 nucleotides agree with TRBD2. The CDR3 covers 15 residues. CDR1 and CDR2 from the germline V gene are LNHDA and SQIVND (reference sequence). Trimming at V came to 5 bases and at J to 3 bases, leaving 9 bases not matched to a gene. CDR3 protein: CASSGIAGFFYEQYF. The DNA of the CDR3 is TGTGCCAGTAGTGGAATAGCGGGATTCTTCTACGAGCAGTACTTC. Drawing the rest from reference TRBV19 and TRBJ2-7, the complete variable domain is DGGITQSPKYLFRKEGQNVTLSCEQNLNHDAMYWYRQDPGQGLRLIYYSQIVNDFQKGDIAEGYSVSREKKESFPLTVTSAQKNPTAFYLCASSGIAGFFYEQYFGPGTRLTVT.

The CDR3: CASSLSAGPRYGYTF. The CDR3 nucleotides read TGTGCCAGCAGTTTATCGGCGGGGCCTCGGTATGGCTACACCTTC. The chain links TRBV27 to TRBJ1-2; a possible D gene is TRBD1 (5 bases). Trimming cost V 0 bases and J 5 bases, with 13 bases left between them. Germline lookup yields CDR1 MNHEY and CDR2 SMNVEV (reference sequence). CDR3 length equals 15 residues.

The V call is TRBV6-5, the J call TRBJ1-5; a weak D match, TRBD1 (5 bases). This CDR3 spans 14 amino acids. Germline CDR1 MNHEY, CDR2 SVGAGI. V lost 6 bases and J lost 9, with 18 bases in between. In DNA form, the CDR3 reads TGTGCCAGCAGGAGGGGCGGGCGGGGTCGGCCCCAGCATTTT. It codes for CASRRGGRGRPQHF.